The T cell receptor (beta chain) under discussion was sequenced for a study of identical twins. Study observations and caveats: Twins' surplus sharing was weaker for beta out-of-frame sequences.

TCRdb fed the 5' RACE reads into MiXCR, producing one record per CDR3 protein. The sample contains hundreds of thousands of distinct CDR3 sequences, over 8.5% of which appear only once. The CDR3 covers 14 residues. V lost 0 bases, J lost 3 bases, and 7 bases lay in between. CDR1 is MNHEY, CDR2 SVGAGI, per germline. Comment on this clonotype: What it recognizes is unknown.

These data also formed part of another study, on yellow fever vaccine responses in identical twins.

Sequenced input: PBMCs. The rearrangement links TRBV6-5 to TRBJ2-3; D gene uncertain. This receptor was obtained from a woman younger than 35 in good health. In nucleotides, the CDR3 is TGTGCCAGCAGTTACTCTCAGATTACAGATACGCAGTATTTT. As protein: CASSYSQITDTQYF.